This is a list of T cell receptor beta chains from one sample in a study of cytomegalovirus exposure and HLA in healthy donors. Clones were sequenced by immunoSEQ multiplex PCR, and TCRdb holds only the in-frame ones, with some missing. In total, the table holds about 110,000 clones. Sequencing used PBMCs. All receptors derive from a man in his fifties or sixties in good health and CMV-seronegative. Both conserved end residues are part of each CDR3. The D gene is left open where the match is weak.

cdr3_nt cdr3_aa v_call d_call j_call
TGTGCCAGCAGCGTAGCGCTCGGGAGCACCTACAATGAGCAGTTCTTC CASSVALGSTYNEQFF TRBV9 . TRBJ2-1
TGTGCCAGCAGCCCAGTAGGACAGGGAGTGAGGGGCTACACCTTC CASSPVGQGVRGYTF TRBV7-2 TRBD1 TRBJ1-2
TGCAGCGTGAGACAGGGCCTGAACACTGAAGCTTTCTTT CSVRQGLNTEAFF TRBV29-1 TRBD1 TRBJ1-1
TGTGCCAGCAGCATCACCGGGACGGGGGCCCTCCACTTT CASSITGTGALHF TRBV5-6 . TRBJ1-6
TGTGCCCCCAGCGGCGCTTCCGGGCCCAACTCAGGGGCCTACGAGCAGTACTTC CAPSGASGPNSGAYEQYF TRBV5-6 . TRBJ2-7
TGCGCCAGCAGCATAACAGGGGATACTGAAGCTTTCTTT CASSITGDTEAFF TRBV5-1 TRBD1 TRBJ1-1
TGCGCCAGCAGCCAGGTGGCAGGCGCAGATACGCAGTATTTT CASSQVAGADTQYF TRBV4-3 . TRBJ2-3
TGTGCCAGCAGCCAGAACAGGGGGCGGAATGAAGCTTTCTTT CASSQNRGRNEAFF TRBV5-8 TRBD1 TRBJ1-1
TGTGCCAGCAGCCAAATCCGGGACAGCGGCGGAGGGGTGCAGTACTTC CASSQIRDSGGGVQYF TRBV7-9 . TRBJ2-7
TGTGCCAGCTCACGGCGGACTAGCGAGAAAGAGACCCAGTACTTC CASSRRTSEKETQYF TRBV18 TRBD2 TRBJ2-5
TGTGCCAGCAGGACGGGACAGGGGGTGTTCGCGTCGTCTGGCTACAACTTC CASRTGQGVFASSGYNF TRBV27 TRBD1 TRBJ1-2
TGTGCCTGGAGCATCTCTAGCGGGAGCGGGTACGAGCAGTACTTC CAWSISSGSGYEQYF TRBV30 TRBD2 TRBJ2-7
TGTGCTAGTGGTTTGTACCTGAAAGGGGGTTCACCCCTCCACTTT CASGLYLKGGSPLHF TRBV12-5 . TRBJ1-6
TGTGCCAGTAGTATGACGGCGCAGGGGGAAGAGACCCAGTACTTC CASSMTAQGEETQYF TRBV19 TRBD1 TRBJ2-5
TGTGCCAGCAGCCAAGATGAGGAAAGTAGATCCTACGAGCAGTACTTC CASSQDEESRSYEQYF TRBV4-2 . TRBJ2-7
TGTGCCAGCGCCCCCGGCGGGGGGGAGCAGTTCTTC CASAPGGGEQFF TRBV6-5 TRBD2 TRBJ2-1
TGTGCCAGCAGCAAAGCTGGGGGGGAGGTCTCCTACGAGCAGTACTTC CASSKAGGEVSYEQYF TRBV21-1 . TRBJ2-7